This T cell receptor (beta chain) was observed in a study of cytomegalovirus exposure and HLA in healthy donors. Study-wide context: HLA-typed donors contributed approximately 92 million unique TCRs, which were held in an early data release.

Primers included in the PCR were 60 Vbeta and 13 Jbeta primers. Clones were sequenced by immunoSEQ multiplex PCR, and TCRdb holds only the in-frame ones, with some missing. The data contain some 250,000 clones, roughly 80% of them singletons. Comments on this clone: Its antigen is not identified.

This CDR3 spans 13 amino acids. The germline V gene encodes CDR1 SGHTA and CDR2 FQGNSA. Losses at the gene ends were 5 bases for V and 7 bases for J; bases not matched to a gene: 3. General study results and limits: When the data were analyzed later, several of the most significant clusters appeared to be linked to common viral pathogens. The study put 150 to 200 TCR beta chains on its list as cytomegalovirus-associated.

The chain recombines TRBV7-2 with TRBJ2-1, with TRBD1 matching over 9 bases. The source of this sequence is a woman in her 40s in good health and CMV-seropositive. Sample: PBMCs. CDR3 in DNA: TGTGCCAGCAGCGTCGGACAGGGGAATGAGCAGTTCTTC. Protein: CASSVGQGNEQFF.